These T cell receptor beta chains were read from a single sample in a study of CD8+ T cells in alopecia areata. TCRdb's table, derived via immunoSEQ multiplex PCR, lists solely in-frame clones and lacks some. The data show 90,000 to 100,000 clones, 41% seen once. Sequencing was performed on CD4+ T cells sorted from blood. The receptor set was obtained from a human donor with alopecia areata. Each CDR3 is given with its conserved first and last residue. Fields, in order: V gene, clone size, J gene, D gene, CDR3 DNA, CDR3 protein. D genes are given only for firm matches. The size field is filled for only some rows; it gives once, few, many or a size class.

V: TRBV4-3
size: few
J: TRBJ2-1
D: NA
DNA: TGCGCCAGCAGCCAAGATCGGGGTCAGACCAATGAGCAGTTCTTC
CDR3: CASSQDRGQTNEQFF

V: TRBV19
size: few
J: TRBJ2-3
D: NA
DNA: TGTGCCAGTAGTATAGGGGCCAGCACAGATACGCAGTATTTT
CDR3: CASSIGASTDTQYF

V: TRBV5-1
size: NA
J: TRBJ2-5
D: NA
DNA: TGCGCCAGCAGTCAACAAGCAGGGATAAAGGAGGGGACCCAGTACTTC
CDR3: CASSQQAGIKEGTQYF

V: TRBV9
size: NA
J: TRBJ2-3
D: NA
DNA: TGTGCCAGCAGCGTCAGAGCGGAAGCAGATACGCAGTATTTT
CDR3: CASSVRAEADTQYF

V: TRBV6-1
size: NA
J: TRBJ2-2
D: TRBD2
DNA: TGTGTCGCGAAAAGCATTGCGGGAGCTGCCGGGGAGCTGTTTTTT
CDR3: CVAKSIAGAAGELFF

V: TRBV29-1
size: few
J: TRBJ1-1
D: NA
DNA: TGCAGCGTTGCCGACAGGTACACTGAAGCTTTCTTT
CDR3: CSVADRYTEAFF

V: TRBV5-1
size: NA
J: TRBJ1-3
D: NA
DNA: TGCGCCAGCAGTTTGGTATTCGGGGCAACTGGAAACACCATATATTTT
CDR3: CASSLVFGATGNTIYF

V: TRBV18
size: NA
J: TRBJ1-5
D: TRBD1
DNA: TGTGCCAGCTCACCACCCGGGACAGGGGTGCGTCAGCCCCAGCATTTT
CDR3: CASSPPGTGVRQPQHF

V: TRBV29-1
size: few
J: TRBJ2-3
D: NA
DNA: TGCAGCGTTGTATCTTCAGGGGGGGGGCCCACAGATACGCAGTATTTT
CDR3: CSVVSSGGGPTDTQYF

V: TRBV28
size: NA
J: TRBJ2-1
D: NA
DNA: TGTGCCAGCAATACCGGGATAGGGTTCAATGAGCAGTTCTTC
CDR3: CASNTGIGFNEQFF

V: TRBV7-9
size: NA
J: TRBJ2-5
D: TRBD1
DNA: TGTGCCAGCAGCTTGAGACAGGGTCAAGAGACCCAGTACTTC
CDR3: CASSLRQGQETQYF

V: TRBV7-2
size: few
J: TRBJ2-6
D: NA
DNA: TGTGCCAGCAGCTTAGGAGTACGATCTGGGGCCAACGTCCTGACTTTC
CDR3: CASSLGVRSGANVLTF

V: TRBV29-1
size: few
J: TRBJ2-1
D: TRBD2
DNA: TGCAGCGCAGTTAGCGGGGGGCGGGATGAGCAGTTCTTC
CDR3: CSAVSGGRDEQFF

V: TRBV19
size: NA
J: TRBJ2-7
D: NA
DNA: TGTGCCAGTAGTATGGTTCTGTCCTACGAGCAGTACTTC
CDR3: CASSMVLSYEQYF

V: TRBV7-2
size: few
J: TRBJ2-3
D: NA
DNA: TGTGCCAGCAGCTTAACGCGGGTCGAGCTGCATTTT
CDR3: CASSLTRVELHF

V: TRBV10-3
size: NA
J: TRBJ1-1
D: TRBD1
DNA: TGTGCCATCAGGAAGGACAGGGGGAGCACTGAAGCTTTCTTT
CDR3: CAIRKDRGSTEAFF

V: TRBV20-1
size: few
J: TRBJ1-1
D: NA
DNA: TGCAGTTTCTTGTTGAACACTGAAGCTTTCTTT
CDR3: CSFLLNTEAFF

V: TRBV7-2
size: NA
J: TRBJ2-5
D: NA
DNA: TGTGCCAGCAGCGCAAGACAGGGAGGTTACCAAGAGACCCAGTACTTC
CDR3: CASSARQGGYQETQYF

V: TRBV7-8
size: NA
J: TRBJ1-2
D: NA
DNA: TGTGCCAGCAGCTTAGACAGGGCCGTTAACTATGGCTACACCTTC
CDR3: CASSLDRAVNYGYTF

V: TRBV30
size: few
J: TRBJ2-7
D: NA
DNA: TGTGCCTGGAGAATAGGCTACGAGCAGTACTTC
CDR3: CAWRIGYEQYF

V: TRBV4-2
size: NA
J: TRBJ2-3
D: NA
DNA: TGTGCCAGCAGCCAAGTAGAAGACACAGATACGCAGTATTTT
CDR3: CASSQVEDTDTQYF

V: TRBV7-2
size: NA
J: TRBJ2-1
D: NA
DNA: TGTGCCAGCAGCTTAGCGCCCGGCTACAATGAGCAGTTCTTC
CDR3: CASSLAPGYNEQFF

V: TRBV30
size: few
J: TRBJ1-2
D: NA
DNA: TGTGCCTGGACCCTTACGGGAGGGGGCTACACCTTC
CDR3: CAWTLTGGGYTF

V: TRBV29-1
size: NA
J: TRBJ2-5
D: NA
DNA: TGCAGCGTTGAAGTGTTAGGTGGTTTCTATGAGACCCAGTACTTC
CDR3: CSVEVLGGFYETQYF

V: TRBV29-1
size: NA
J: TRBJ2-1
D: NA
DNA: TGCAGCGTGCTAGATCTCAATGAGCAGTTCTTC
CDR3: CSVLDLNEQFF

V: TRBV6-5
size: NA
J: TRBJ2-2
D: NA
DNA: TGTGCCAGCAGTTACAGGGCCGGGGAGCTGTTTTTT
CDR3: CASSYRAGELFF

V: TRBV30
size: NA
J: TRBJ2-7
D: TRBD2
DNA: TGTGCCTGGAGGGAAATGGAGATAGCGGGAGGATCCTACGAGCAGTACTTC
CDR3: CAWREMEIAGGSYEQYF

V: TRBV5-1
size: few
J: TRBJ2-5
D: TRBD2
DNA: TGCGCCAGCAGCTTGGAGGGGACTAACCAAGAGACCCAGTACTTC
CDR3: CASSLEGTNQETQYF

V: TRBV6-1
size: NA
J: TRBJ2-5
D: NA
DNA: TGTGCCAGCACGAGTTCACAAGAGACCCAGTACTTC
CDR3: CASTSSQETQYF

V: TRBV29-1
size: few
J: TRBJ2-7
D: NA
DNA: TGCAGCGTTGGTTCAGGGTTAGACGAGCAGTACTTC
CDR3: CSVGSGLDEQYF

V: TRBV5-4
size: once
J: TRBJ2-5
D: TRBD1
DNA: TGTGCCAGCAGCCTCGGACAGGGGGCCCTACAGACCCAGTACTTC
CDR3: CASSLGQGALQTQYF

V: TRBV7-8
size: NA
J: TRBJ1-1
D: NA
DNA: TGTGCCAGCAGCCAACCTACAGGAAGGGGGATGAACACTGAAGCTTTCTTT
CDR3: CASSQPTGRGMNTEAFF

V: TRBV11-2
size: NA
J: TRBJ2-5
D: NA
DNA: TGTGCCAGCAGCCCCGCTAGAGAGACCCAGTACTTC
CDR3: CASSPARETQYF

V: TRBV9
size: NA
J: TRBJ2-1
D: NA
DNA: TGTGCCAGCAGCGTGCCCCAAAACTACAATGAGCAGTTCTTC
CDR3: CASSVPQNYNEQFF

V: TRBV6-5
size: NA
J: TRBJ1-1
D: NA
DNA: TGTGCCAGCAGTTACTCCGATAGTTCGACTGAAGCTTTCTTT
CDR3: CASSYSDSSTEAFF

V: TRBV6-6
size: NA
J: TRBJ2-7
D: NA
DNA: TGTGCCAGCAGTCCGGGACGGCGATCCTCCTACGAGCAGTACTTC
CDR3: CASSPGRRSSYEQYF

V: TRBV30
size: NA
J: TRBJ2-7
D: NA
DNA: TGTGCCTGGAGCGGCAGCTACGAGCAGTACTTC
CDR3: CAWSGSYEQYF

V: TRBV5-6
size: NA
J: TRBJ2-4
D: TRBD1
DNA: TGTGCCAGGATCGGACAGGGTCCGGACATTCAGTACTTC
CDR3: CARIGQGPDIQYF

V: TRBV4-1
size: NA
J: TRBJ2-1
D: TRBD2
DNA: TGCGCCAGCAGCCTAGAGACTAGCGGGAGGAGCAATGAGCAGTTCTTC
CDR3: CASSLETSGRSNEQFF

V: TRBV9
size: NA
J: TRBJ1-2
D: NA
DNA: TGTGCCAGCAGGGACGTCGATATTGGCTACACCTTC
CDR3: CASRDVDIGYTF

V: TRBV6-1
size: NA
J: TRBJ2-1
D: NA
DNA: TGTGCCAGCAGTGGCGGAAACTCCTACAATGAGCAGTTCTTC
CDR3: CASSGGNSYNEQFF

V: TRBV6-6
size: NA
J: TRBJ1-2
D: NA
DNA: TGTGCCAGCAGTTACCGTACCGCCGTCTATGGCTACACCTTC
CDR3: CASSYRTAVYGYTF

V: TRBV4-3
size: few
J: TRBJ2-1
D: TRBD1
DNA: TGCGCCAGCAGCCTGACAGGGGGGAATGAGCAGTTCTTC
CDR3: CASSLTGGNEQFF